The 20 T cell receptor beta chains listed next were all sequenced from one sample in a study of blood T cell repertoires in COVID-19. The assay was immunoSEQ multiplex PCR, and TCRdb's table has in-frame clones only and misses some. The repertoire has under 300,000 clones, around four fifths of them found once; the top ten carry more than 6%. Material: peripheral blood. The origin of the receptors is a woman in her fifties or sixties with active or convalescent COVID-19.

The V call is TRBV19, the J call TRBJ2-1; TRBD2 might be the D (6 bases). Germline-derived CDR1 and CDR2 are LNHDA and SQIVND (reference sequence). This CDR3 region has 14 residues. V gave up 1 base and J gave up 12 bases, with 16 bases separating them. CDR3 in amino acids: CASSIVAGSKGQFF. The CDR3 DNA reads as TGTGCCAGTAGTATAGTTGCGGGATCCAAAGGGCAGTTCTTC.

The chain recombines TRBV4-1 with TRBJ2-3; 7 bases are a match to TRBD2. From germline, CDR1 is MGHRA and CDR2 YSYEKL. V was clipped by 0 bases and J by 8 bases; unmatched bases: 2. This CDR3 contains 13 residues. CDR3 amino acids: CASSQDGLGTQYF. CDR3 nucleotide sequence: TGCGCCAGCAGCCAAGATGGACTAGGTACGCAGTATTTT.

The chain links TRBV29-1 to TRBJ1-2; 9 bases match TRBD1. Germline CDR1 is SQVTM and CDR2 is ANQGSEA. The ends lost 3 bases at V and 7 bases at J; junction bases unmatched: 6. The CDR3 is 13 amino acids. CDR3 sequence (DNA): TGCAGCGTTGACCCGGGACAGGGTTCTGGCTACACCTTC. Amino acids: CSVDPGQGSGYTF.

The chain couples TRBV5-1 to TRBJ2-1; tentative D call: TRBD1 (6 bases). Trimming stripped 0 bases from V and 3 bases from J, with 10 bases between. Germline V lookup: CDR1 SGHRS, CDR2 YFSETQ. The CDR3 totals 15 residues. In DNA form, the CDR3 reads TGCGCCAGCAGCTTGGTGGCAGGGGTCTACAATGAGCAGTTCTTC. This codes for CASSLVAGVYNEQFF. Full variable domain (rest looked up from reference TRBV5-1 and TRBJ2-1): KAGVTQTPRYLIKTRGQQVTLSCSPISGHRSVSWYQQTPGQGLQFLFEYFSETQRNKGNFPGRFSGRQFSNSRSEMNVSTLELGDSALYLCASSLVAGVYNEQFFGPGTRLTVL.

The V call is TRBV30, the J call TRBJ1-2; a weak D match, TRBD1 (5 bases). The germline gives CDR1 GTSNPN, CDR2 SVGIG (reference sequence). The CDR3 consists of 13 residues. The V gene lost 5 bases and the J gene lost 1 base, with 11 bases spanning the gap. CDR3 residues: CAWSTAINYGYTF. In DNA form, the CDR3 reads TGTGCCTGGTCGACAGCTATTAACTATGGCTACACCTTC.

There are a few counts of this clone. In DNA form, the CDR3 reads TGTGCCAGCAGTGAAGCGCTTGGAACTGACTTTAACATTCAGTACTTC. This translates into CASSEALGTDFNIQYF. J is TRBJ2-4 and V is TRBV2, with unresolved D. CDR1 is SNHLY, CDR2 FYNNEI, per germline. CDR3 size: 16 residues. V gave up 0 bases and J gave up 7 bases, with 16 bases separating them.

The chain uses TRBV6-5 and TRBJ2-7; tentatively, D is TRBD1 (6 bases). In germline, CDR1 is MNHEY, CDR2 SVGAGI. This CDR3 has 14 residues. The V and J ends lost 5 bases and 3 bases respectively, with 14 bases between them. This CDR3 reads CASSQRYRDYEQYF. The CDR3 bases are TGTGCCAGCAGTCAGAGGTACAGGGACTACGAGCAGTACTTC.

The chain joins TRBV25-1 to TRBJ1-2; the D gene is possibly TRBD1 (5 bases). This CDR3 comprises 14 residues. V was shortened by 4 bases and J by 8 bases, with 17 bases between the two germline ends. The germline gives CDR1 MGHDK, CDR2 SYGVNS. The CDR3 reads CASSGRTGFEGYTF. CDR3 nucleotides: TGTGCCAGCAGTGGCCGAACAGGCTTCGAGGGCTACACCTTC.

The rearrangement links TRBV27 to TRBJ1-1; no reliable D call. CDR1 is MNHEY and CDR2 is SMNVEV in the germline V gene (reference sequence). V lost 5 bases and J lost 5, with 15 bases in between. This CDR3 is 14 amino acids long. In DNA form, the CDR3 reads TGTGCCAGCAGTCCATGGAGGGAGGGAACTGAAGCTTTCTTT. Its translation is CASSPWREGTEAFF.

The rearrangement joins TRBV6-5 to TRBJ1-5, with D perhaps matching TRBD1 (5 bases). The CDR3 extends over 14 amino acids. Germline values: CDR1 MNHEY, CDR2 SVGAGI. Between the trimmed V and J ends, which lost 6 bases and 2 bases, there was a span of 11 bases. CDR3 nucleotides: TGTGCCAGCAGGTGGACATCCGGCAATCAGCCCCAGCATTTT. It yields the protein CASRWTSGNQPQHF.

DNA for the CDR3: TGTGCCAGTACAACGGGACAGGCCTACAATGAGCAGTTCTTC. This codes for CASTTGQAYNEQFF. This chain links TRBV19 with TRBJ2-1, with 8 nucleotides matching TRBD1. J gave up 2 bases and V 7 bases, and 4 bases lay outside the gene matches. The germline gives CDR1 LNHDA, CDR2 SQIVND (reference sequence). The CDR3 is 14 residues long. The whole variable domain, filled in from reference TRBV19 and TRBJ2-1, reads DGGITQSPKYLFRKEGQNVTLSCEQNLNHDAMYWYRQDPGQGLRLIYYSQIVNDFQKGDIAEGYSVSREKKESFPLTVTSAQKNPTAFYLCASTTGQAYNEQFFGPGTRLTVL.

This chain connects TRBV7-2 to TRBJ2-5; 13 bases fit TRBD2. The CDR3 extends over 16 amino acids. Unmatched junction bases numbered 5, after V lost 1 base and J lost 6 bases. The germline CDR1 and CDR2 sequences are SGHTA and FQGNSA. The CDR3 reads CASSLEGLAGVKTQYF. CDR3 bases: TGTGCCAGCAGCTTAGAAGGACTAGCGGGGGTAAAGACCCAGTACTTC.

Here the CDR3 DNA reads TGTGCCAGCAGCGGGGACAGGAGCTCCTATAATTCACCCCTCCACTTT. Its protein is CASSGDRSSYNSPLHF. The chain recombines TRBV3-1 (or the pseudogene TRBV3-2) with TRBJ1-6; 8 bases are a match to TRBD1. Trimming cost V 5 bases and J 0 bases; bases outside gene matches: 3. Germline assignment: CDR1 LGHDT and CDR2 YNNKEL (reference sequence). The CDR3 spans 16 residues.

The gene calls are TRBV29-1 and TRBJ2-3, with TRBD2 identical over 7 bases. The CDR3 consists of 15 residues. After removal of 2 bases from V and 4 bases from J, the junction contained 9 bases not matched to a gene. The germline V gene encodes CDR1 SQVTM and CDR2 ANQGSEA. The DNA for the CDR3 is TGCAGCGTTGAACTACAGCGGGGAGCTCCAGATACGCAGTATTTT. Protein: CSVELQRGAPDTQYF.

The CDR3 loop is CASSLPGQGMGNTEAFF. CDR3 DNA sequence: TGTGCCAGCAGTCTTCCGGGACAGGGAATGGGGAACACTGAAGCTTTCTTT. The V gene is TRBV7-9, the J gene TRBJ1-1, with 9 bases matching TRBD1. The CDR3 has 17 amino acids. The germline CDR1 and CDR2 sequences are SEHNR and FQNEAQ (reference sequence). V was clipped by 6 bases and J by 1 base; unmatched bases: 12.

This chain joins TRBV4-1 and TRBJ1-2; no clear D gene. Germline-derived CDR1 and CDR2 are MGHRA and YSYEKL. This CDR3 spans 15 amino acids. V lost 1 base and J 0 bases, leaving 9 bases between the germline ends. This chain's CDR3 is CASSQVLGSNYGYTF. The CDR3 DNA follows: TGCGCCAGCAGCCAAGTCCTAGGTTCTAACTATGGCTACACCTTC.

A single count supports this clone. The chain carries TRBV6-5 and TRBJ2-1, with 12 nucleotides matching TRBD2. Looked up from germline, CDR1 is MNHEY and CDR2 is SVGAGI. After removal of 11 bases from V and 8 bases from J, the junction contained 7 bases not matched to a gene. This CDR3 is built from 13 residues. In nucleotides, the CDR3 is TGTGCCGCAGGACTAGCGGGGTTGTATGAGCAGTTCTTC. It yields the protein CAAGLAGLYEQFF.

This chain links TRBV6-5 with TRBJ2-1; 10 nucleotides agree with TRBD2. The germline CDR1 and CDR2 sequences are MNHEY and SVGAGI. J lost 5 bases, V lost 5 bases, and 6 bases had no gene match. The CDR3 loop spans 15 amino acids. CDR3 nucleotides: TGTGCCAGCAGTCCCCGGACTAGCGGTGACAATGAGCAGTTCTTC. Translated, it gives CASSPRTSGDNEQFF.

The chain joins TRBV10-3 to TRBJ1-1; no clear D gene. CDR3 length equals 13 residues. The germline V and J ends were trimmed by 2 bases and 3 bases, with 7 bases remaining between them. The germline CDR1 and CDR2 sequences are ENHRY and SYGVKD. Here the CDR3 reads CAISESFDTEAFF. CDR3 DNA: TGTGCCATCAGTGAGAGCTTTGACACTGAAGCTTTCTTT.

The CDR3 bases are TGCGCCAGCAGCCAAGATATCAGGCAGTTCTTC. This codes for CASSQDIRQFF. The rearrangement links TRBV4-1 to TRBJ2-1; D remains ambiguous. Per germline, CDR1 MGHRA and CDR2 YSYEKL. V lost 0 bases to trimming and J lost 12 bases, with 6 bases between them. The CDR3 spans 11 residues.